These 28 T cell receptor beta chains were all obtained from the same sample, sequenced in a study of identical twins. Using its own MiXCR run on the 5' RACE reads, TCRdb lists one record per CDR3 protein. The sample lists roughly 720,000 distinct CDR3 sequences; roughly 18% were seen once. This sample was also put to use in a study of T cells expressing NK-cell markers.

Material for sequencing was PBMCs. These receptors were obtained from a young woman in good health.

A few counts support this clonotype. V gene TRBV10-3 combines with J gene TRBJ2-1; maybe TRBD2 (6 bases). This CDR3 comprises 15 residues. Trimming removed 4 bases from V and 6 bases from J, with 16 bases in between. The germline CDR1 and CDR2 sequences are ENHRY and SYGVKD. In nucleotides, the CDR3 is TGTGCCATCAGTGGTCTGGGACCGGAGGGCAATGAGCAGTTCTTC. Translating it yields CAISGLGPEGNEQFF.

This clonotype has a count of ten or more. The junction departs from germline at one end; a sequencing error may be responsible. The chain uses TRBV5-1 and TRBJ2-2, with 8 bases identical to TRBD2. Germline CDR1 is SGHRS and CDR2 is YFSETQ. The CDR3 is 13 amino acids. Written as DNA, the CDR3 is TGTGCCAGCAGTCTGGGACTAGCCGGGGAGCTGTTTTTT. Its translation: CASSLGLAGELFF.

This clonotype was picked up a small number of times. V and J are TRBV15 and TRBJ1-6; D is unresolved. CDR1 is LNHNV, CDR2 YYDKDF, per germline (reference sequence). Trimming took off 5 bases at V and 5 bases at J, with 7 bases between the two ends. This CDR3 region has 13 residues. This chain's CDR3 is CATSGQHNSPLHF. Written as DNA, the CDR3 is TGTGCCACCAGCGGGCAGCATAATTCACCCCTCCACTTT.

The CDR3 here is CASRDRATDTQYF. As DNA, the CDR3 is TGTGCCAGCAGGGACCGGGCCACAGATACGCAGTATTTT. The rearrangement uses TRBV13 and TRBJ2-3; the D is unclear. With 6 bases removed from V and 2 bases from J, the gap between germline ends came to 9 bases. The CDR3 length is 13 residues. The germline V gene encodes CDR1 PRHDT and CDR2 FYEKMQ (reference sequence).

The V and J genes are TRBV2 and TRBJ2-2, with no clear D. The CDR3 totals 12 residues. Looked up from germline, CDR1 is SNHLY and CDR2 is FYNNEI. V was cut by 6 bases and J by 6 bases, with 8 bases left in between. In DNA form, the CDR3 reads TGTGCCAGCAGGGTAGCAGCCGGGGAGCTGTTTTTT. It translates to CASRVAAGELFF.

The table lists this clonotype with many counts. The CDR3 is CASSPEYRGLGDTQYF. In DNA form, the CDR3 reads TGTGCCAGCAGTCCCGAATACAGGGGCCTTGGGGATACGCAGTATTTT. The V and J genes are TRBV25-1 and TRBJ2-3, with 7 bases that match TRBD1. The germline gives CDR1 MGHDK, CDR2 SYGVNS. Trimming at V came to 5 bases and at J to 6 bases, leaving 14 bases not matched to a gene. The CDR3 has 16 amino acids.

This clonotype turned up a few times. CDR3 nucleotide sequence: TGTGCCAGCAGTCCCGGCAGGGGTCGGTCCGAGCAGTACTTC. Translating gives CASSPGRGRSEQYF. The chain uses TRBV12-3 or TRBV12-4 and TRBJ2-7, with D possibly matching TRBD1 (6 bases). This CDR3 is built from 14 residues. Trimming shortened V by 5 bases and J by 6 bases, and 17 bases separated the two germline ends.

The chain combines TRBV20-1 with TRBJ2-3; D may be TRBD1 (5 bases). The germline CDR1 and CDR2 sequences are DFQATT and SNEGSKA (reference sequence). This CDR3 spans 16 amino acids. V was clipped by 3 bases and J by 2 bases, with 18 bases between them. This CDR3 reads CSARARQVGATDTQYF. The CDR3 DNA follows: TGCAGTGCTAGGGCCAGGCAGGTAGGGGCCACAGATACGCAGTATTTT.

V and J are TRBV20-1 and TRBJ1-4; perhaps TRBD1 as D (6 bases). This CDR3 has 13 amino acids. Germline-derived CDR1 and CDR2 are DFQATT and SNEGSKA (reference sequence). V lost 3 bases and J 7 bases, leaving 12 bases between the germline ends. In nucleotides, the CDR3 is TGCAGTGCTAGCGCGGGGGCGGGTGAAAAACTGTTTTTT. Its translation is CSASAGAGEKLFF.

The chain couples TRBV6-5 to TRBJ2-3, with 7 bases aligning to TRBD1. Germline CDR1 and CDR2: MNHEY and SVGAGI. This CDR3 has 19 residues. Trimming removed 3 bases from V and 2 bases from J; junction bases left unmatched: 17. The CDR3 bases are TGTGCCAGCAGTTATGGTTCATATAGGTCCGGGACAGACACAGATACGCAGTATTTT. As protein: CASSYGSYRSGTDTDTQYF.

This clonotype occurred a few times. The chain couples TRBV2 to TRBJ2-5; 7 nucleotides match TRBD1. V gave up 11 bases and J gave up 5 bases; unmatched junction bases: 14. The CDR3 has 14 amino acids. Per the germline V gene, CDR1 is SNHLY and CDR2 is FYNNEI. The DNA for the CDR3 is TGTGCCGGCGCAGGGGGACACCCTGAGGAGACCCAGTACTTC. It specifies CAGAGGHPEETQYF.

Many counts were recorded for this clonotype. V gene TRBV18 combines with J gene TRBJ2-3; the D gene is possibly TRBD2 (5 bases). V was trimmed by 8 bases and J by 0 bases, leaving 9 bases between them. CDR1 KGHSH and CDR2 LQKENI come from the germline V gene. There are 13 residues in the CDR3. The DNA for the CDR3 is TGTGCCAGCAGTGGCGGGAGCACAGATACGCAGTATTTT. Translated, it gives CASSGGSTDTQYF.

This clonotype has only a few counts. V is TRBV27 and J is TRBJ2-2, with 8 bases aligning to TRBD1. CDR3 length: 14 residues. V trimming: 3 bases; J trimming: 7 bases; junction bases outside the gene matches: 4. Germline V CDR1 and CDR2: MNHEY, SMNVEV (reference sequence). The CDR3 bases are TGTGCCAGCAGTTTTGGACAGGGTCTCGGGGAGCTGTTTTTT. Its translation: CASSFGQGLGELFF.

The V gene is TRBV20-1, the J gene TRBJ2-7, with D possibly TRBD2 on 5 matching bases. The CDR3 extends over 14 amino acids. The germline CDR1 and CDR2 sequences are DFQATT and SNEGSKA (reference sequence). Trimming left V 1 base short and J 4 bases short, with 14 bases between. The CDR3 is CSARGYKSGYEQYF. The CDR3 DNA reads TGCAGTGCTAGAGGTTACAAGTCGGGATACGAGCAGTACTTC.

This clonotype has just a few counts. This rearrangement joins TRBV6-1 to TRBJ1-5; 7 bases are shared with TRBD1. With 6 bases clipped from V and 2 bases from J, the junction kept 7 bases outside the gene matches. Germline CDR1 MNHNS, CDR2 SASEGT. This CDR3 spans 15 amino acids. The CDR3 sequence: CASSPYRGGNQPQHF. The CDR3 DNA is TGTGCCAGCAGCCCGTACAGGGGAGGCAATCAGCCCCAGCATTTT.

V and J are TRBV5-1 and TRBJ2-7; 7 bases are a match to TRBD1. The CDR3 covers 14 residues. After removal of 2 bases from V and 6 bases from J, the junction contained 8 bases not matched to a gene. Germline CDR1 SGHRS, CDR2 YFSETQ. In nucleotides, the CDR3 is TGCGCCAGCAGCTTCGACAGGGAGACGCTCGAGCAGTACTTC. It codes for CASSFDRETLEQYF.

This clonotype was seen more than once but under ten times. The DNA for the CDR3 is TGTGCCAGCACCCTAGCGGCGACCAATGAGCAGTTCTTC. Translated: CASTLAATNEQFF. The J gene is TRBJ2-1, the V gene TRBV2, with TRBD2 matching 7 bases. The V gene end was trimmed by 7 bases and the J gene end by 6 bases; junction bases not matched to a gene: 6. CDR3 length equals 13 residues. Germline-derived CDR1 and CDR2 are SNHLY and FYNNEI.

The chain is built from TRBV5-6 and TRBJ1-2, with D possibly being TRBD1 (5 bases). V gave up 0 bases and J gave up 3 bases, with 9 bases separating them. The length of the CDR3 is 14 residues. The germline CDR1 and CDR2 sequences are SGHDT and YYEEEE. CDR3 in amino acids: CASSLVTDYYGYTF. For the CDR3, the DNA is TGTGCCAGCAGCTTGGTGACAGACTACTATGGCTACACCTTC.

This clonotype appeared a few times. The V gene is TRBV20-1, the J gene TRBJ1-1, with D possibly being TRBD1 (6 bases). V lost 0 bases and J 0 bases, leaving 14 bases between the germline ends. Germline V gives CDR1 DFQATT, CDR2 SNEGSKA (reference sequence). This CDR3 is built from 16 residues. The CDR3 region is CSARENRGTVNTEAFF. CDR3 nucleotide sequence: TGCAGTGCTAGAGAAAATAGGGGGACGGTGAACACTGAAGCTTTCTTT.

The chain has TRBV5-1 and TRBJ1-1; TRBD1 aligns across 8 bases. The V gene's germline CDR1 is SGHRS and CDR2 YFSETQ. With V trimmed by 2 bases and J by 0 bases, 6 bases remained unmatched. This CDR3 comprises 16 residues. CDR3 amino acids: CASSFRTGRMNTEAFF. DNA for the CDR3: TGCGCCAGCAGCTTCAGGACAGGGCGAATGAACACTGAAGCTTTCTTT.

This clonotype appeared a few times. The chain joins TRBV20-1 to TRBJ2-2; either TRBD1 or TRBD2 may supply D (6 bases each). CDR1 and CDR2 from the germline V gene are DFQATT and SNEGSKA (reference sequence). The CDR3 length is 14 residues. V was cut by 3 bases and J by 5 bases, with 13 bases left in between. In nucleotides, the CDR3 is TGCAGTGCTAGGTTCGGCGGGACAACCGGGGAGCTGTTTTTT. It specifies CSARFGGTTGELFF.

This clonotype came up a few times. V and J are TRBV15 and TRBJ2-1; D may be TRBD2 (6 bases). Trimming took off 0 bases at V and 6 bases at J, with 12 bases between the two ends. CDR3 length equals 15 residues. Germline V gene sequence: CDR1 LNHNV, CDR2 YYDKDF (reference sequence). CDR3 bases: TGTGCCACCAGCAGAGAAGGGCTAGCGACCAATGAGCAGTTCTTC. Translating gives CATSREGLATNEQFF.

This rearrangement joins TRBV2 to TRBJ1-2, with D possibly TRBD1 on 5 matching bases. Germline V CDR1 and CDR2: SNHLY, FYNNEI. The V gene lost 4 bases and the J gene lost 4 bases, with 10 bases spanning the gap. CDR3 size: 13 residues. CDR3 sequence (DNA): TGTGCCAGCAGTGTACAGGTAGCCTATGGCTACACCTTC. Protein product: CASSVQVAYGYTF. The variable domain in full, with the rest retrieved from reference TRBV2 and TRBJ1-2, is EPEVTQTPSHQVTQMGQEVILRCVPISNHLYFYWYRQILGQKVEFLVSFYNNEISEKSEIFDDQFSVERPDGSNFTLKIRSTKLEDSAMYFCASSVQVAYGYTFGSGTRLTVV.

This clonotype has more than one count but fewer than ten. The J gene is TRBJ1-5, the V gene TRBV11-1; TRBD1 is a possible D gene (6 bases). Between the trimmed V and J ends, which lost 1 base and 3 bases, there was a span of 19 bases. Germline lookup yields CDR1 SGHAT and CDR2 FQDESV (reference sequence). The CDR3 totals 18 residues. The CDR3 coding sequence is TGTGCCAGCAGCTTAGGCCTAACAGGGAGTAGGGCCAATCAGCCCCAGCATTTT. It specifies CASSLGLTGSRANQPQHF.

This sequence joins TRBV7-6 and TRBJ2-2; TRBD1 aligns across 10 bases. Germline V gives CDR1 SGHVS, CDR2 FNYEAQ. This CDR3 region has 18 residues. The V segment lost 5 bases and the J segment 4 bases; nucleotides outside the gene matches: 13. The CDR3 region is CASSRQGAGWSSTGELFF. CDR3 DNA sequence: TGTGCCAGCAGCAGACAGGGGGCCGGATGGTCGAGCACCGGGGAGCTGTTTTTT. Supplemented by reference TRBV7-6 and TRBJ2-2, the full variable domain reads GAGVSQSPRYKVTKRGQDVALRCDPISGHVSLYWYRQALGQGPEFLTYFNYEAQQDKSGLPNDRFSAERPEGSISTLTIQRTEQRDSAMYRCASSRQGAGWSSTGELFFGEGSRLTVL.

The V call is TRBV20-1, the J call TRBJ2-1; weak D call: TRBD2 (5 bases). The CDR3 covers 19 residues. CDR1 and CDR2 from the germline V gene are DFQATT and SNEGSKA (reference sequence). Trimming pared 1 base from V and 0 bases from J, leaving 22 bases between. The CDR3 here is CSARGGIRPNEGSYNEQFF. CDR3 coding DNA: TGCAGTGCTAGAGGAGGGATACGACCCAACGAGGGCTCCTACAATGAGCAGTTCTTC.

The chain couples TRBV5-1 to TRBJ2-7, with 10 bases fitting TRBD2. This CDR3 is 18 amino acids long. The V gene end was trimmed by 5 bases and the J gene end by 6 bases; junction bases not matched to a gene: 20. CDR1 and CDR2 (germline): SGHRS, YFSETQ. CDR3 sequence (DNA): TGCGCCAGCAGTCATACAGGGGGATCTCTAGCGGGAGTGAGCGAGCAGTACTTC. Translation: CASSHTGGSLAGVSEQYF.

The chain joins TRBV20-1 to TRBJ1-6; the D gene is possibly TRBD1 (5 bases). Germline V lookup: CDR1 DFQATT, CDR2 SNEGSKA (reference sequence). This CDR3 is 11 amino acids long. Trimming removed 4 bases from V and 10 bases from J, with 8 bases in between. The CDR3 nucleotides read TGCAGTGCTACAGGGTCCTCACCCCTCCACTTT. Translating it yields CSATGSSPLHF.